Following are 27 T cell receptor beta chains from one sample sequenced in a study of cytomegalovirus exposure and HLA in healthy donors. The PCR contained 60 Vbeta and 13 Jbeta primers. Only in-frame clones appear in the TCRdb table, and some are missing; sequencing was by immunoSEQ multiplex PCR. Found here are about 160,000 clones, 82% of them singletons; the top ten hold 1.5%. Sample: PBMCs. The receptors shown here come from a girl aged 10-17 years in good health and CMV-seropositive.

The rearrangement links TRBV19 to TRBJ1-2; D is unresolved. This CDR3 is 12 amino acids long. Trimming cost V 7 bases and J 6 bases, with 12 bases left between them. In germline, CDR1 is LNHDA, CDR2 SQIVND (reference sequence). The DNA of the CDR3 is TGTGCCAGTAACGATAAGGGAGATGGCTACACCTTC. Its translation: CASNDKGDGYTF.

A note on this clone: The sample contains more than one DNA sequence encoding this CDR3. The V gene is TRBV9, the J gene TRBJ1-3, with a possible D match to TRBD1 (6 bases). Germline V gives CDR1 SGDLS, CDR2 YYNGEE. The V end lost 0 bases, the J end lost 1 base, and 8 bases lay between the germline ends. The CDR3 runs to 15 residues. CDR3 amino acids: CASSVGGLSGNTIYF. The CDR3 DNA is TGTGCCAGCAGCGTAGGGGGGCTGTCTGGAAACACCATATATTTT.

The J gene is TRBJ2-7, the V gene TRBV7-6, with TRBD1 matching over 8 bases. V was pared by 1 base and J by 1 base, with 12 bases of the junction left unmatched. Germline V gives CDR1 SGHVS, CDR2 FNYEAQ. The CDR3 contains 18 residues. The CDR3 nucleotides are TGTGCCAGCAGCTTAGGGGCAGGGGGCATCTCCTCTTCCTACGAGCAGTACTTC. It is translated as CASSLGAGGISSSYEQYF.

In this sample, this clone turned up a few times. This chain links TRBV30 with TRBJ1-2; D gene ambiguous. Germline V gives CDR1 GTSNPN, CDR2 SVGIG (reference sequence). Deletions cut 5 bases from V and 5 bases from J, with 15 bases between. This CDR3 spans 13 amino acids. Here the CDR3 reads CAWDGRQPYGYTF. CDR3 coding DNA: TGTGCCTGGGATGGGAGGCAGCCGTATGGCTACACCTTC.

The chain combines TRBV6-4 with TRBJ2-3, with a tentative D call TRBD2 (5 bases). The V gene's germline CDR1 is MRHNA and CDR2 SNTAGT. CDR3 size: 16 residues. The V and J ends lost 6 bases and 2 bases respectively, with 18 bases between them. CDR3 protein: CASSNTTGIHTDTQYF. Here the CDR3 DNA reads TGTGCCAGCAGCAACACGACCGGGATCCACACAGATACGCAGTATTTT.

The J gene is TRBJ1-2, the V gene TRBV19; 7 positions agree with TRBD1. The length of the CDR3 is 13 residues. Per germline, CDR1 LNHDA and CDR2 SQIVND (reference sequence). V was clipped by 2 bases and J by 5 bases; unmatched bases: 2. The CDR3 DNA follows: TGTGCCAGTAGTATACAGGGGGGATATGGCTACACCTTC. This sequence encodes CASSIQGGYGYTF. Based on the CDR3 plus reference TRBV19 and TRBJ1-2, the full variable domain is DGGITQSPKYLFRKEGQNVTLSCEQNLNHDAMYWYRQDPGQGLRLIYYSQIVNDFQKGDIAEGYSVSREKKESFPLTVTSAQKNPTAFYLCASSIQGGYGYTFGSGTRLTVV.

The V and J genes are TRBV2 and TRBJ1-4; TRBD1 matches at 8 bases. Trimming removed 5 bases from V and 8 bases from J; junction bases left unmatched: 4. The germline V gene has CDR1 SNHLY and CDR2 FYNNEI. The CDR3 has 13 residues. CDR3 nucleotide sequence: TGTGCCAGCAGTCCCGGACAGGGAGAAAAACTGTTTTTT. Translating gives CASSPGQGEKLFF.

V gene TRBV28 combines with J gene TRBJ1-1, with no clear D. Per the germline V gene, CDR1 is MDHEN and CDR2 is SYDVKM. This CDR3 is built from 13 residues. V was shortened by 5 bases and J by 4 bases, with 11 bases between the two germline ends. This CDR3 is CASSKGSRTEAFF. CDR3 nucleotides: TGTGCCAGCAGTAAAGGGAGCCGCACTGAAGCTTTCTTT.

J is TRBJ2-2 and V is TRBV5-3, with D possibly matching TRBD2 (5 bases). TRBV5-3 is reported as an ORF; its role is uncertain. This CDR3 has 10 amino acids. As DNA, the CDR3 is TGTGACATAGCGACCGGGGAGCTGTTTTTT. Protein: CDIATGELFF.

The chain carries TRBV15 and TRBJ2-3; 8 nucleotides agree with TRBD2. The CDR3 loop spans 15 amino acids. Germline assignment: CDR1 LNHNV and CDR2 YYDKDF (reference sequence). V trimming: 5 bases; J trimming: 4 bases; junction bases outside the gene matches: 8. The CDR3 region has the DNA TGTGCCACCAGCCCGACGGGGGGGGCGCCAGATACGCAGTATTTT. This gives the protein CATSPTGGAPDTQYF. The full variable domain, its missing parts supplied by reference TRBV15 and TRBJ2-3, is DAMVIQNPRYQVTQFGKPVTLSCSQTLNHNVMYWYQQKSSQAPKLLFHYYDKDFNNEADTPDNFQSRRPNTSFCFLDIRSPGLGDTAMYLCATSPTGGAPDTQYFGPGTRLTVL.

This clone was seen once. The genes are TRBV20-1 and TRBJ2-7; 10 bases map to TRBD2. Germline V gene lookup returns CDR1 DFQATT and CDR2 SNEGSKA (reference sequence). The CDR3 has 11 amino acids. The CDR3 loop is CRAGTSDEQYF. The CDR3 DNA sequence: TGCAGGGCCGGGACTAGCGACGAGCAGTACTTC.

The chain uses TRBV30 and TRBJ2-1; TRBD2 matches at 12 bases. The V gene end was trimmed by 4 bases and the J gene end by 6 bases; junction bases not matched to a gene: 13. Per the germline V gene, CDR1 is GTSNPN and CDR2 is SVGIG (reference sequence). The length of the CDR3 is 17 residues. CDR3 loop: CAWITPGLAGSSNEQFF. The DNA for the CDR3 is TGTGCCTGGATAACTCCCGGACTAGCGGGAAGTAGCAATGAGCAGTTCTTC. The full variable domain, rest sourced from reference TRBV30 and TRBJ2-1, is SQTIHQWPATLVQPVGSPLSLECTVEGTSNPNLYWYRQAAGRGLQLLFYSVGIGQISSEVPQNLSASRPQDRQFILSSKKLLLSDSGFYLCAWITPGLAGSSNEQFFGPGTRLTVL.

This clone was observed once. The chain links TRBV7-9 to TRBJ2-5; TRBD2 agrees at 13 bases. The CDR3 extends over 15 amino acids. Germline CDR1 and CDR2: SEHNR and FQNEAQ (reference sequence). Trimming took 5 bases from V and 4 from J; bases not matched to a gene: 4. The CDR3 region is CASSPGTSGVETQYF. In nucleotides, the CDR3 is TGTGCCAGCAGCCCAGGGACTAGCGGGGTAGAGACCCAGTACTTC.

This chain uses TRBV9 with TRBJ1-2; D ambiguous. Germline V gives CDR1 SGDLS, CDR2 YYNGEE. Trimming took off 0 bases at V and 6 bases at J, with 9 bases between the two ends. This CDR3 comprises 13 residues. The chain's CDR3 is CASSVGGGNGYTF. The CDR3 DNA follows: TGTGCCAGCAGCGTAGGAGGAGGGAATGGCTACACCTTC.

In DNA form, the CDR3 reads TGTGCCAGTAGTGAGGTTTCGGCAGTAGGTCTTCTTGGCTACACCTTC. It translates to CASSEVSAVGLLGYTF. The chain has TRBV19 and TRBJ1-2; D is undetermined. The germline V gene has CDR1 LNHDA and CDR2 SQIVND (reference sequence). V dropped 5 bases and J dropped 7 bases, with 23 bases sitting between them. This CDR3 region has 16 residues.

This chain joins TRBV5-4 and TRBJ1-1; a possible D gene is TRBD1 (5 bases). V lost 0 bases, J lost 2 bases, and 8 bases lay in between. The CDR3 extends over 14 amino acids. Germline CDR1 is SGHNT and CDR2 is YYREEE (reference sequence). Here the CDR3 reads CASSLAGGNTEAFF. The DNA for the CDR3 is TGTGCCAGCAGCTTGGCCGGGGGAAACACTGAAGCTTTCTTT.

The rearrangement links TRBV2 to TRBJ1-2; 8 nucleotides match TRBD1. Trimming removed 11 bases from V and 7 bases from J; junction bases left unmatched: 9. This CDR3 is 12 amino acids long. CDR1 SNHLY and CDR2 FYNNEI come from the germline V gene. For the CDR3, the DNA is TGTGCCGGTAACGGACAGGGCGCTGGCTACACCTTC. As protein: CAGNGQGAGYTF.

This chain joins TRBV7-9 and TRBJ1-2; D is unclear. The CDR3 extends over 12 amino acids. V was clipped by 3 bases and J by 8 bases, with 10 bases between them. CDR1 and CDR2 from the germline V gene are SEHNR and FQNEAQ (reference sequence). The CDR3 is CASSFRVRGYTF. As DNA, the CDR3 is TGTGCCAGCAGCTTTCGGGTGAGAGGCTACACCTTC.

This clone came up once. The CDR3 DNA sequence: TGTGCCAGCTCACCAGGGGGCGCAGGGGAGACCCAGTACTTC. Translating gives CASSPGGAGETQYF. V and J are TRBV18 and TRBJ2-5, with TRBD1 as a possible D gene (6 bases). Trimming pared 2 bases from V and 5 bases from J, leaving 12 bases between. CDR1 and CDR2 from the germline V gene are KGHSH and LQKENI. The CDR3 has 14 amino acids.

CDR3 loop: CSVAGDEQYF. CDR3 coding DNA: TGCAGCGTTGCAGGGGACGAGCAGTACTTC. This rearrangement joins TRBV29-1 to TRBJ2-7; D is possibly TRBD1 (6 bases). This CDR3 is 10 amino acids long. With 4 bases removed from V and 5 bases from J, the gap between germline ends came to 6 bases. The germline V gene has CDR1 SQVTM and CDR2 ANQGSEA.

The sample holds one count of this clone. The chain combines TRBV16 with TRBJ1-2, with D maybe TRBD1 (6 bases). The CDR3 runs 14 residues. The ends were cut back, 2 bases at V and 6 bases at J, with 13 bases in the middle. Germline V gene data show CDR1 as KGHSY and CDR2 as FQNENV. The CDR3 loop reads CASSQHRAEDGYTF. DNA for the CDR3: TGTGCCAGCAGCCAACACAGGGCGGAGGATGGCTACACCTTC.

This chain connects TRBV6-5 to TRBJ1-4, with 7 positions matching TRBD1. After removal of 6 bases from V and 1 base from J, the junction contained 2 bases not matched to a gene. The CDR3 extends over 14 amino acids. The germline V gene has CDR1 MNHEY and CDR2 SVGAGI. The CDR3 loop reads CASSWDRTNEKLFF. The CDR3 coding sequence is TGTGCCAGCAGCTGGGACAGAACTAATGAAAAACTGTTTTTT.

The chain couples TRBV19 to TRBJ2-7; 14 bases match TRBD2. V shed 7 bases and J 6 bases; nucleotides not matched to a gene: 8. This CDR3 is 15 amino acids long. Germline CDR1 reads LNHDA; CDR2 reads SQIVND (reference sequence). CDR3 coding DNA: TGTGCCAGTATCGGGACTAGCGGGAGTATCGGCGAGCAGTACTTC. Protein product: CASIGTSGSIGEQYF. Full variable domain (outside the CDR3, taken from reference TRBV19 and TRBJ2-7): DGGITQSPKYLFRKEGQNVTLSCEQNLNHDAMYWYRQDPGQGLRLIYYSQIVNDFQKGDIAEGYSVSREKKESFPLTVTSAQKNPTAFYLCASIGTSGSIGEQYFGPGTRLTVT.

CDR3 nucleotide sequence: TGCAGCGTTGACAGGGCGGGACAGGGGGACGAGCAGTACTTC. It specifies CSVDRAGQGDEQYF. The gene calls are TRBV29-1 and TRBJ2-7; 11 bases match TRBD1. Germline V gene lookup returns CDR1 SQVTM and CDR2 ANQGSEA. The CDR3 runs 14 residues. The V and J ends lost 3 bases and 5 bases, in that order; junction bases with no gene match: 6.

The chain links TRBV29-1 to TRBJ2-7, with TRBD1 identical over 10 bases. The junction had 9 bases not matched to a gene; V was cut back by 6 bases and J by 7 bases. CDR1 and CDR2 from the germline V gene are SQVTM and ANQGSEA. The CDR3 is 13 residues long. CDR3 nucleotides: TGCAGCGTCGACCCCGGGACAGGGGTGGAGCAGTACTTC. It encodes CSVDPGTGVEQYF.

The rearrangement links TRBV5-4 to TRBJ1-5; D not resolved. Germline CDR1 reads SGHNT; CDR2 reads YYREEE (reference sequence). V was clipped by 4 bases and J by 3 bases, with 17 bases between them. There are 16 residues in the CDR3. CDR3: CASSAFRLDFNQPQHF. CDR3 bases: TGTGCCAGCAGCGCCTTTAGGCTCGACTTCAATCAGCCCCAGCATTTT.

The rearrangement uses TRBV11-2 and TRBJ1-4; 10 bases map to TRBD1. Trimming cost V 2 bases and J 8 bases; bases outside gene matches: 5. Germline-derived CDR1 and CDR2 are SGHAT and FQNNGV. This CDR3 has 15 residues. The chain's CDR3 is CASSLRGTGEEKLFF. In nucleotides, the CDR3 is TGTGCCAGCAGCTTACGGGGGACAGGGGAGGAAAAACTGTTTTTT.